Listed here are 17 T cell receptor beta chains from one sample, sequenced in a study of response to subunit inactivated influenza vaccine. One entry per CDR3 protein results from TCRdb running MiXCR on the RT-PCR reads. This sample yields around 850,000 distinct CDR3 sequences, of which around a sixth are seen a single time; roughly a tenth belongs to the top ten. The input for sequencing was PBMCs from blood, taken roughly 5 days after vaccination. All receptors derive from a man aged 50 to 60 who received an inactivated influenza vaccine.

The table lists this clonotype with a few counts. The chain has TRBV12-3 or TRBV12-4 and TRBJ2-7, with 9 nucleotides matching TRBD1. This CDR3 contains 15 residues. V trimming: 6 bases; J trimming: 4 bases; junction bases outside the gene matches: 10. This CDR3 is CASRQTGTGKYEQYF. For the CDR3, the DNA is TGTGCCAGCAGGCAAACCGGGACAGGGAAGTACGAGCAGTACTTC.

This clonotype has a handful of counts. This sequence joins TRBV4-1 and TRBJ2-7; 9 nucleotides line up with TRBD2. This CDR3 has 15 amino acids. From germline, CDR1 is MGHRA and CDR2 YSYEKL. Losses at the gene ends were 1 base for V and 4 bases for J; bases not matched to a gene: 5. The CDR3 DNA reads TGCGCCAGCAGCCAAGTTGGCGGGGGGGCTTACGAGCAGTACTTC. Its translation: CASSQVGGGAYEQYF.

A few counts support this clonotype. The V and J genes are TRBV5-5 and TRBJ2-1; possible D gene TRBD1, 7 bases. The germline V and J ends were trimmed by 4 bases and 7 bases, with 18 bases remaining between them. Germline V gene data show CDR1 as SGHKS and CDR2 as YYEKEE (reference sequence). This CDR3 contains 15 residues. CDR3 sequence: CASSRGTALRNEQFF. CDR3 nucleotides: TGTGCCAGCAGCCGGGGGACAGCCTTAAGGAATGAGCAGTTCTTC.

The chain employs TRBV20-1 and TRBJ2-3, with D tentatively TRBD1 (5 bases). CDR3 length: 14 amino acids. The germline V gene has CDR1 DFQATT and CDR2 SNEGSKA (reference sequence). Deletions cut 3 bases from V and 4 bases from J, with 14 bases between. The CDR3 nucleotides are TGCAGTGCTAGTTTCTCGAAGGGGTCAGATACGCAGTATTTT. This translates into CSASFSKGSDTQYF.

As for this clonotype: One end of the junction fails to match germline, which may point to a read error. The chain couples TRBV7-2 to TRBJ2-7; TRBD1 is a possible D gene (6 bases). The CDR3 length is 15 residues. From germline, CDR1 is SGHTA and CDR2 FQGNSA. The CDR3 sequence is CASSYRTVSSYGQYF. CDR3 in DNA: TGTGCCAGCAGCTATCGGACAGTCAGCTCCTACGGGCAGTACTTC.

This clonotype was found a few times. V is TRBV20-1 and J is TRBJ1-1, with D perhaps TRBD1 (6 bases). The CDR3 covers 12 residues. Germline V gene sequence: CDR1 DFQATT, CDR2 SNEGSKA (reference sequence). The ends were cut back, 3 bases at V and 6 bases at J, with 11 bases in the middle. This chain's CDR3 is CSASRGSAEAFF. The CDR3 DNA sequence: TGCAGTGCTAGTAGGGGGTCTGCTGAAGCTTTCTTT.

In nucleotides, the CDR3 is TGTGCCAGCAGTTATGGCTGGGGGTGGGCGTCCGCTTTCTTT. This encodes CASSYGWGWASAFF. The gene calls are TRBV6-5 and TRBJ1-1; perhaps TRBD1 as D (5 bases). Trimming took off 3 bases at V and 11 bases at J, with 19 bases between the two ends. Germline V lookup: CDR1 MNHEY, CDR2 SVGAGI. This CDR3 spans 14 amino acids.

This clonotype was observed at least ten times. This chain joins TRBV10-3 and TRBJ2-2, with 9 bases matching TRBD1. The CDR3 consists of 15 residues. V gave up 4 bases and J gave up 7 bases; unmatched junction bases: 7. Germline CDR1 is ENHRY and CDR2 is SYGVKD. CDR3 DNA sequence: TGTGCCATCAGTGCGGGACAGGGATTGAACGGGGAGCTGTTTTTT. It specifies CAISAGQGLNGELFF.

The chain carries TRBV20-1 and TRBJ1-1; tentative D call: TRBD1 (5 bases). CDR1 is DFQATT, CDR2 SNEGSKA, per germline (reference sequence). This CDR3 spans 15 amino acids. V shed 3 bases and J shed 5 bases, with 19 bases lying between them. CDR3 residues: CSASSAGSGTTEAFF. CDR3 bases: TGCAGTGCTAGCTCGGCAGGGTCGGGAACAACTGAAGCTTTCTTT.

V is TRBV19 and J is TRBJ2-1, with D perhaps given as TRBD1 or TRBD2 (5 bases each). The V gene's germline CDR1 is LNHDA and CDR2 SQIVND (reference sequence). CDR3 length equals 16 residues. Deletions cut 4 bases from V and 5 bases from J, with 18 bases between. The CDR3 region is CASSRLGTQGNNEQFF. CDR3 DNA: TGTGCCAGTAGTAGACTCGGGACGCAGGGAAACAATGAGCAGTTCTTC.

The chain carries TRBV28 and TRBJ1-3; D not certain. CDR1 is MDHEN, CDR2 SYDVKM, per germline. The CDR3 totals 14 residues. V lost 4 bases and J 0 bases, leaving 7 bases between the germline ends. CDR3 in DNA: TGTGCCAGCAGTTCGATTAGCTCTGGAAACACCATATATTTT. Encoded protein: CASSSISSGNTIYF.

There are a few counts of this clonotype. This chain joins TRBV5-1 and TRBJ1-1; D is possibly TRBD1 (5 bases). The germline V gene encodes CDR1 SGHRS and CDR2 YFSETQ. The CDR3 totals 14 residues. The V and J ends lost 4 bases and 4 bases respectively, with 14 bases between them. The CDR3 DNA sequence: TGCGCCAGCAGCATGAGAACAGGTGTCACTGAAGCTTTCTTT. Encoded protein: CASSMRTGVTEAFF.

The sample holds a few counts of this clonotype. The chain uses TRBV10-3 and TRBJ1-5, with D hard to call. Looked up from germline, CDR1 is ENHRY and CDR2 is SYGVKD. The CDR3 extends over 15 amino acids. V was cut by 0 bases and J by 2 bases, with 8 bases left in between. The CDR3 DNA follows: TGTGCCATCAGTGAGTCGGCAGTGGGCAATCAGCCCCAGCATTTT. This encodes CAISESAVGNQPQHF.

In this sample, this clonotype turned up a few times. This rearrangement joins TRBV7-2 to TRBJ2-7, with D possibly being TRBD1 or TRBD2 (7 bases each). The CDR3 runs 17 residues. Trimming pared 8 bases from V and 9 bases from J, leaving 32 bases between. CDR1 and CDR2 (germline): SGHTA, FQGNSA. The CDR3 sequence is CASEVTGAAVGGPGQYF. The CDR3 coding sequence is TGTGCCAGCGAAGTTACAGGGGCAGCGGTGGGAGGGCCGGGGCAGTACTTC.

This clonotype was detected a few times. V usage is TRBV6-1 and J usage is TRBJ2-1, with D perhaps matching TRBD2 (6 bases). The CDR3 consists of 13 residues. The germline V gene has CDR1 MNHNS and CDR2 SASEGT. The ends were cut back, 4 bases at V and 7 bases at J, with 11 bases in the middle. The CDR3, as DNA: TGTGCCAGCAGTGTCCGGAGCGGGAATGAGCAGTTCTTC. Translation gives CASSVRSGNEQFF.

The chain joins TRBV3-1 to TRBJ2-7, with a weak D call TRBD2 (6 bases). This CDR3 has 14 amino acids. Trimming took 1 base from V and 2 from J, leaving 9 bases between them. Germline values: CDR1 LGHDT, CDR2 YNNKEL (reference sequence). This CDR3 reads CASSQVEGPYEQYF. CDR3 nucleotides: TGTGCCAGCAGCCAAGTGGAGGGTCCCTACGAGCAGTACTTC.

This clonotype was seen once. This rearrangement joins TRBV5-1 to TRBJ2-7; 8 bases agree with TRBD2. The ends lost 4 bases at V and 3 bases at J; junction bases unmatched: 18. Germline V CDR1 and CDR2: SGHRS, YFSETQ. The CDR3 is 18 residues long. The CDR3, as DNA: TGCGCCAGCAGCGTGGGGAGGGAGGGATTAGCGGGATTCTACGAGCAGTACTTC. This translates into CASSVGREGLAGFYEQYF.